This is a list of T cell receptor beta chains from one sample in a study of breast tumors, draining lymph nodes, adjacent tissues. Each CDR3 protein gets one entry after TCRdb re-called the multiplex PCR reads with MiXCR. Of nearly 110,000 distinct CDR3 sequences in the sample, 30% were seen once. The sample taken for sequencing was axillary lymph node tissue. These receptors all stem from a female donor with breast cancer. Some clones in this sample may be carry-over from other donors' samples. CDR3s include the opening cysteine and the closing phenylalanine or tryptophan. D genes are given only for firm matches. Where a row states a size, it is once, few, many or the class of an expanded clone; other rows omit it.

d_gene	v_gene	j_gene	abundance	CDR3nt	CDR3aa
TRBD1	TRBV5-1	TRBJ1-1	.	TGCGCCAGCAGTTTGACAGGGATTTCGAGCACTGAAGCTTTCTTT	CASSLTGISSTEAFF
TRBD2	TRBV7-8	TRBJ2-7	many	TGTGCCAGCAGCTTCGGGACTAGCGGGGGAAACGAGCAGTACTTC	CASSFGTSGGNEQYF
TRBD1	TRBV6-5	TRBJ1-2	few	TGTGCCAGCAGTCACGGGGGGGTGACAGGGGGGAGCTATGGCTACACCTTC	CASSHGGVTGGSYGYTF
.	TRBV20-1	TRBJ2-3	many	TGCAGTGCTAGCGTGCAGGGCTCGCAGTATTTT	CSASVQGSQYF
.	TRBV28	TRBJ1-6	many	TGTGCCAGCCGGGGGATGATGACCCTCCACTTT	CASRGMMTLHF
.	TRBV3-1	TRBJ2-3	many	TGTGCCAGCACTCGGGGCCCCAGCACAGATACGCAGTATTTT	CASTRGPSTDTQYF
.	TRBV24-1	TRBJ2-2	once	TGTGCCACCAGTGATTTCCCGAACACCGGGGAGCTGTTTTTT	CATSDFPNTGELFF
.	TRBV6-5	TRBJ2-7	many	TGTGCCAGCAGCGCGGCCGCTAAGGACCGCGAGCAGTACTTC	CASSAAAKDREQYF
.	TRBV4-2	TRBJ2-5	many	TGTGCCAGCAGCCAAGATGAGGGTGGACAGGGATCGGCTAGCGGGTCTGGGGGGACCCAGTACTTC	CASSQDEGGQGSASGSGGTQYF
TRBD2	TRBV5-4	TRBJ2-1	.	TGTGCCAGCAGCACACCCGGCCAGCGGGGGGTTTCAAGCTCCTACAATGAGCAGTTCTTC	CASSTPGQRGVSSSYNEQFF
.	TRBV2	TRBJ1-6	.	TGTGCCACAACTCTCGGGCGGGATAATTCACCCCTCCACTTT	CATTLGRDNSPLHF
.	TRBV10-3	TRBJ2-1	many	TGTGCCATCAGCTCGGGGGGCCCTAACTACAATGAGCAGTTCTTC	CAISSGGPNYNEQFF
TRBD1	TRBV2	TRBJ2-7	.	TGTGCCAGCAGGAGGACAGGGACAGGCGAGCAGTACTTC	CASRRTGTGEQYF
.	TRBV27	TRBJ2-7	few	TGTGCCAGCAGCGTAAAGGCTCAGGCGCGAGCAAAGCCCCCCTACGAGCAGTACTTC	CASSVKAQARAKPPYEQYF
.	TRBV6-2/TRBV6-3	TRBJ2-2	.	TGTGCCAGCAGGCTCGTCTTGAACACCGGGGAGCTGTTTTTT	CASRLVLNTGELFF
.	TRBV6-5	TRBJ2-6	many	TGTGCCAGCAGTTACTCGGCTGCCCCAGGGGCCAACGTCCTGACTTTC	CASSYSAAPGANVLTF
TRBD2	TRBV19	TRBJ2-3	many	TGTGCCAGTCTTAGCGGGGGGGCTACAGATACGCAGTATTTT	CASLSGGATDTQYF
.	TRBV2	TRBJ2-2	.	TGTGCCAGCACTGAGGGACGGACCTCCGGGGGGCTGTTTTTT	CASTEGRTSGGLFF
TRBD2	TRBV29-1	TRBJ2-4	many	TGCAGCGTTGAGGGAGGGAGTAGGAGCATTCAGTACTTC	CSVEGGSRSIQYF
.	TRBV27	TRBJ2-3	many	TGTGCCAGCAGCCTAATGGGCTTCCACGGGGGCACAGATACGCAGTATTTT	CASSLMGFHGGTDTQYF
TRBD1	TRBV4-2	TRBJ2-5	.	TGTGCCAGCAGCCAAACTGACAGGGAAGAGACCCAGTACTTC	CASSQTDREETQYF
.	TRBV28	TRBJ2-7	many	TGTGCCAGCACGCCCCTGGGGGGCTACGAGCAGTACTTC	CASTPLGGYEQYF
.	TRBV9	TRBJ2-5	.	TGTGCCAGCAGCAGAGGGGGGGCCTCCGAGACCCAGTACTTC	CASSRGGASETQYF
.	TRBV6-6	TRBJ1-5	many	TGTGCCAGCAGTCACTCGGAACTGCGCAATCAGCCCCAGCATTTT	CASSHSELRNQPQHF
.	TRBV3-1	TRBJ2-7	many	TGTGCCAGCAGCCAAGGTGTTTACGAGCAGTACTTC	CASSQGVYEQYF
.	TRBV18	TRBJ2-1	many	TGTGCCAGCTCATTATTTATGGGACGGCCGTTCTTC	CASSLFMGRPFF
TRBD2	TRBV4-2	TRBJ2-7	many	TGTGCCAGCAGCCAACCCACTAGCGGCCTCGACATCCCCTACGAGCAGTACTTC	CASSQPTSGLDIPYEQYF
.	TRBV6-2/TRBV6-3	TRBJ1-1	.	TGTGCCAGCATGAGGGATGGTGTAAACACTGAAGCTTTCTTT	CASMRDGVNTEAFF
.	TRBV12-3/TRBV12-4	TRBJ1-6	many	TGTGCCAGCAGCCTCAATTATAATTCACCCCTCCACTTT	CASSLNYNSPLHF
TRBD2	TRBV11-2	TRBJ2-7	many	TGTGCCAGCAGCTTGCCTAGCGGGACCTACGAGCAGTACTTC	CASSLPSGTYEQYF
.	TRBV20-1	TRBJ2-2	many	TGCAGTGCTAGAGATCCCCCTAAGAACACCGGGGAGCTGTTTTTT	CSARDPPKNTGELFF
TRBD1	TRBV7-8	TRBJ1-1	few	TGTGCCAGCAGCCCAGGGGACAGAGCCAACACTGAAGCTTTCTTT	CASSPGDRANTEAFF
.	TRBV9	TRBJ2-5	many	TGTGCCAGCAGCGTATCACCGACAGGCGGGGAGACCCAGTACTTC	CASSVSPTGGETQYF
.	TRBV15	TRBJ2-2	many	TGTGCCACCAGCAGAGATATCAGGGTGGGCGGGGAGCTGTTTTTT	CATSRDIRVGGELFF
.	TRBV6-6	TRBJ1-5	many	TGTGCCAGCAGTCGGACAGCTAGCAATCAGCCCCAGCATTTT	CASSRTASNQPQHF
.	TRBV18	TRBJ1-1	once	TGTGCCAGCTCACCCTCTTTACTTCGACAGAACACTGAAGCTTTCTTT	CASSPSLLRQNTEAFF
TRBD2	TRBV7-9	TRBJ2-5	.	TGTGCCAGCAGCCACTTACGGGCGGGGGAAGAGACCCAGCACTTC	CASSHLRAGEETQHF
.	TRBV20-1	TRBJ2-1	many	TGCAGTGCTAGCTTAAGGGACTCCATTCCGCAGTTCTTC	CSASLRDSIPQFF
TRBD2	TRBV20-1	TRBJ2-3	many	TGCAGTGCTAGAGCCGGACTAGCGGGGGTTAAGAGCACAGATACGCAGTATTTT	CSARAGLAGVKSTDTQYF
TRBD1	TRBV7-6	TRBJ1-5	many	TGTGCCAGCAGCGAACGGACAGGGATGGGGATCCAGCCCCAGCATTTT	CASSERTGMGIQPQHF
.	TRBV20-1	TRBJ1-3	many	TGCAGTGCCCCTAGCCCTTACTCTGGAAACACCATATATTTT	CSAPSPYSGNTIYF
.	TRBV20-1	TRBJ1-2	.	TGCAGTGCGGGGCTAGTGGGCGGCTGCAACTATGGCTACACCTTC	CSAGLVGGCNYGYTF
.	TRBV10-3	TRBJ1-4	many	TGTGCCATCAGTGAAGGCAGGGACGAAAAACTGTTTTTT	CAISEGRDEKLFF
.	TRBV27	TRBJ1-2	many	TGTGCCAGCAGTTTATTTGTGGGCTATGGCTACACCTTC	CASSLFVGYGYTF
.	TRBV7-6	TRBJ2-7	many	TGTGCCAGCAGCTTAGGAGGACCAGGAGCCTACGAGCAGTACTTC	CASSLGGPGAYEQYF
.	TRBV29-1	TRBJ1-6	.	TGCAGCAGTTTAATTACAGTGGGTAATTCACCCCTCCACTTT	CSSLITVGNSPLHF
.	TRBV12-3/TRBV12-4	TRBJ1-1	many	TGTGCCAGCACCGTCGGGGTAATGAACACTGAAGCTTTCTTT	CASTVGVMNTEAFF
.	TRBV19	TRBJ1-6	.	TGTGCCAGTAGTATAGTTGGGGGGGCCGTGGGTTCACCCCTCCACTTT	CASSIVGGAVGSPLHF
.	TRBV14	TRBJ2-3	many	TGTGCCAGCAGCCCCATTTTGCGCACAGATACGCAGTATTTT	CASSPILRTDTQYF
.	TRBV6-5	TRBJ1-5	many	TGTGCCAGCAAGCAGGGCAATCAGCCCCAGCATTTT	CASKQGNQPQHF
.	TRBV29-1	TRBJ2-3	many	TGCAGCTCTGGGGGTGGGGGCGGCCCAGATACGCAGTATTTT	CSSGGGGGPDTQYF
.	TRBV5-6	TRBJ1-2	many	TGTGCCAGCAGCTTGGGGGGGATAGGAGGCTACACCTTC	CASSLGGIGGYTF
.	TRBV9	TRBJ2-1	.	TGTGCCAGCAGCGTAGCCAACTACTACAATGAGCAGTCCTTC	CASSVANYYNEQSF
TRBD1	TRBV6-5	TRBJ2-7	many	TGTGCCAGCAGTTACAGGGACAGGGGCGACGAGCAGTACTTC	CASSYRDRGDEQYF
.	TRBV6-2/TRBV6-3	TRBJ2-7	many	TGTGCCAGCAGCCGAGGGGGAGGGCCCTACGAGCAGTACTTC	CASSRGGGPYEQYF
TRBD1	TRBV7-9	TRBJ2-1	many	TGTGCCAGCAGCGGAGACAGGGGGAATGAGCAGTTCTTC	CASSGDRGNEQFF